One sample yielded the 18 T cell receptor beta chains listed below, sequenced in a study of shared clonotypes between healthy human individuals (dated by TCRdb to the early 2020s). The library relied on the immunoSEQ multiplex PCR assay. Drawn from immuneACCESS, this table holds only the in-frame rearrangements with V and J called that TCRdb kept. Clones are partly lost; checked studies trace under half to an unresolved V gene and leave the rest unexplained. Recorded for this sample are fewer than 1.4 million clones; approximately 80% of them occurred a single time. The ten largest clones represent under 0.8% of the sample. Sequenced sample: memory CD4+ T cells from PBMCs. The cell subset or site label of this sample denotes: CD45RA-negative fraction. The receptors originated from a man between 18 and 35 years old in good health. Some clones in this sample may be carry-over from other donors' samples.

This chain connects TRBV5-1 to TRBJ2-5, with D unclear. Germline-derived CDR1 and CDR2 are SGHRS and YFSETQ. Trimming removed 2 bases at V and 5 bases at J, with 13 bases between. The CDR3 contains 14 residues. CDR3: CASSFNLLGETQYF. The CDR3 DNA reads TGCGCCAGCAGCTTTAACCTTCTAGGGGAGACCCAGTACTTC.

The chain has TRBV25-1 and TRBJ2-5; TRBD2 matches 8 bases. The J segment lost 6 bases and the V segment lost 5 bases, leaving 5 bases of the junction unmatched. CDR1 is MGHDK, CDR2 SYGVNS, per germline. The CDR3 is made up of 13 amino acids. In nucleotides, the CDR3 is TGTGCCAGCAGTAGTAGCGGGATGAAGACCCAGTACTTC. Its protein product is CASSSSGMKTQYF.

The rearrangement uses TRBV9 and TRBJ1-2; unclear D gene. The CDR3 consists of 13 residues. V lost 1 base to trimming and J lost 0 bases, with 4 bases between them. From germline, CDR1 is SGDLS and CDR2 YYNGEE. The CDR3 spells CASSVSANYGYTF. CDR3 bases: TGTGCCAGCAGCGTATCGGCTAACTATGGCTACACCTTC.

The chain links TRBV28 to TRBJ1-1; 7 bases are a match to TRBD1. Germline CDR1 MDHEN, CDR2 SYDVKM. This CDR3 contains 16 residues. V shed 5 bases, J shed 0 bases, and the junction held 9 bases outside the gene matches. CDR3 sequence reads: CASSTIGTAMNTEAFF. CDR3 nucleotides: TGTGCCAGCAGTACGATCGGGACAGCTATGAACACTGAAGCTTTCTTT.

The genes are TRBV15 and TRBJ2-1; 9 nucleotides align to TRBD2. V trimming: 0 bases; J trimming: 15 bases; junction bases outside the gene matches: 9. From germline, CDR1 is LNHNV and CDR2 YYDKDF (reference sequence). CDR3 length: 14 residues. CDR3 sequence (DNA): TGTGCCACCAGCAGAGAGTTTAGCGGGAGTGACGCGTTCTTC. It specifies CATSREFSGSDAFF.

The V gene is TRBV5-1, the J gene TRBJ1-6, with TRBD1 as a possible D gene (5 bases). The CDR3 runs 13 residues. Between the trimmed V and J ends, which lost 5 bases and 9 bases, there was a span of 12 bases. In germline, CDR1 is SGHRS, CDR2 YFSETQ. The CDR3: CASRGTGGSPLHF. The CDR3 DNA reads TGCGCCAGCAGGGGTACCGGGGGTTCACCCCTCCACTTT.

The CDR3 loop is CASSELTGRNGEKLFF. The CDR3 coding sequence is TGTGCCAGCAGTGAACTGACCGGGAGGAACGGAGAAAAACTGTTTTTT. This chain uses TRBV6-1 with TRBJ1-4; no reliable D call. V was pared by 2 bases and J by 8 bases, with 18 bases between. The CDR3 totals 16 residues. Germline CDR1 reads MNHNS; CDR2 reads SASEGT.

On this clone itself: The junction departs from the called germline gene at one end, perhaps through a read error. This chain uses TRBV4-2 with TRBJ1-1; perhaps TRBD1 as D (6 bases). CDR3 length equals 16 residues. Germline-derived CDR1 and CDR2 are LGHNA and YNFKEQ. The CDR3 is CASGQGDTHTNTEAFF. The CDR3 region has the DNA TGTGCCAGCGGCCAAGGGGACACTCACACCAACACTGAAGCTTTCTTT.

This clone is a singleton in its sample. This chain joins TRBV7-7 and TRBJ2-1; 7 nucleotides line up with TRBD1. CDR1 is SSHAT, CDR2 FNYEAQ, per germline (reference sequence). The J segment lost 9 bases and the V segment lost 4 bases, leaving 6 bases of the junction unmatched. The CDR3 runs 13 residues. The CDR3 reads CASSSTGWGEQFF. The CDR3 DNA reads TGTGCCAGCAGCTCGACAGGGTGGGGTGAGCAGTTCTTC.

This clone was seen just once. The chain is built from TRBV28 and TRBJ1-2; D is unclear. The CDR3 is 12 amino acids. Trimming left V 8 bases short and J 4 bases short, with 11 bases between. Germline loops: CDR1 MDHEN, CDR2 SYDVKM. The CDR3, as DNA: TGTGCCAGCTCCCAGGAGGGCTATGGCTACACCTTC. Amino acids: CASSQEGYGYTF.

J is TRBJ2-2 and V is TRBV19; TRBD1 might be the D (5 bases). Germline CDR1 and CDR2: LNHDA and SQIVND (reference sequence). The CDR3 totals 15 residues. Trimming stripped 4 bases from V and 1 base from J, with 10 bases between. The CDR3 loop is CASSTVGVNTGELFF. DNA for the CDR3: TGTGCCAGTAGTACTGTAGGGGTGAACACCGGGGAGCTGTTTTTT.

This clone was seen only a few times. The rearrangement joins TRBV5-1 to TRBJ1-1; a weak D match, TRBD1 (6 bases). CDR1 is SGHRS and CDR2 is YFSETQ in the germline V gene. V was shortened by 6 bases and J by 5 bases, with 17 bases between the two germline ends. CDR3 length: 14 amino acids. CDR3 nucleotide sequence: TGCGCCAGCAACGCCAGGGGAAGAGGGACTGAAGCTTTCTTT. This codes for CASNARGRGTEAFF.

This clone showed up just a few times. The rearrangement uses TRBV28 and TRBJ2-5; 7 bases agree with TRBD1. Germline trimming cut 3 bases from V and 5 bases from J; bases unmatched to any gene: 6. This CDR3 contains 14 residues. Germline CDR1 is MDHEN and CDR2 is SYDVKM. CDR3 sequence: CASSFLGGGETQYF. For the CDR3, the DNA is TGTGCCAGCAGTTTCTTAGGGGGCGGGGAGACCCAGTACTTC.

This clone has just a few counts. V usage is TRBV7-2 and J usage is TRBJ1-5, with TRBD1 matching 9 bases. Trimming took 4 bases from V and 7 from J; bases not matched to a gene: 8. Looked up from germline, CDR1 is SGHTA and CDR2 is FQGNSA. The CDR3 runs 15 residues. The CDR3 coding sequence is TGTGCCAGCAGCTCAGGACCGGGACAGGGACAGCCCCAGCATTTT. Its translation: CASSSGPGQGQPQHF.

This clone was detected a few times. The V and J genes are TRBV7-2 and TRBJ1-1; D is undetermined. The length of the CDR3 is 13 residues. CDR1 SGHTA and CDR2 FQGNSA come from the germline V gene. V was cut by 5 bases and J by 9 bases, with 16 bases left in between. CDR3 bases: TGTGCCAGCAGCCCACGCTTGGGTCCCAAAGCTTTCTTT. The encoded protein is CASSPRLGPKAFF.

V and J are TRBV7-9 and TRBJ1-1; possible D gene TRBD1, 6 bases. V lost 0 bases and J lost 4, with 9 bases in between. The CDR3 loop spans 14 amino acids. Germline V gene data show CDR1 as SEHNR and CDR2 as FQNEAQ (reference sequence). The DNA for the CDR3 is TGTGCCAGCAGCTTAGCGCGGGGGGCCACTGAAGCTTTCTTT. Protein product: CASSLARGATEAFF.

J is TRBJ1-1 and V is TRBV28, with TRBD1 as a possible D gene (5 bases). The CDR3 totals 12 residues. The germline gives CDR1 MDHEN, CDR2 SYDVKM. Trimming left V 7 bases short and J 4 bases short, with 10 bases between. The DNA for the CDR3 is TGTGCCAGCACGGGGGTCACCACTGAAGCTTTCTTT. Translating gives CASTGVTTEAFF.

The chain recombines TRBV6-6 with TRBJ2-7; 7 nucleotides match TRBD2. Losses at the gene ends were 0 bases for V and 1 base for J; bases not matched to a gene: 3. The CDR3 is made up of 15 amino acids. In germline, CDR1 is MNHNY, CDR2 SVGAGI (reference sequence). The CDR3 spells CASSYSRTRSYEQYF. The CDR3 bases are TGTGCCAGCAGTTACTCTAGGACTAGGTCCTACGAGCAGTACTTC.